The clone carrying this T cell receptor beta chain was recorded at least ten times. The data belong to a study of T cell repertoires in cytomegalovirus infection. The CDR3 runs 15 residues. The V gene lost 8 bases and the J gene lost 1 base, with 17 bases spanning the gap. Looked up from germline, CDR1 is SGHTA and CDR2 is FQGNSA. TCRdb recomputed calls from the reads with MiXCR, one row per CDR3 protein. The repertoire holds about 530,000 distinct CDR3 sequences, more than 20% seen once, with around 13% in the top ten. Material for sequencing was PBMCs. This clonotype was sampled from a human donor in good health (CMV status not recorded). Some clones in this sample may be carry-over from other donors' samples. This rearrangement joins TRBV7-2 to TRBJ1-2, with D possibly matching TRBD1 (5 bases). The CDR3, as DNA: TGTGCCAGCCTCTATGGGGGGTCCGTTAACTATGGCTACACCTTC. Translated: CASLYGGSVNYGYTF.